Listed here are 15 T cell receptor beta chains from one sample, sequenced in a study of vaccination and CD4 T cells after COVID-19. An Oncomine TCR Beta short-read assay was used to sequence the DNA from cultured CD4+ T cells. TCRdb processed the PCR reads anew with MiXCR; each CDR3 protein has one entry. Altogether approximately 23,000 distinct CDR3 sequences are present, around two fifths being singletons, with the ten largest covering 5.2%. Their cognate antigens are unknown. Time point: late sampling 161 to 241 days after vaccination in three convalescent patients. Treatment described: roughly 10-day PBMC culture with coronavirus spike peptide pools or control peptides (ViraFEST assay). Sample: CD4+ T cells from blood, cultured in vitro, taken about 7 months after SARS-CoV-2 vaccination. The receptors were sampled from a human donor who had recovered from COVID-19.

The genes are TRBV10-3 and TRBJ1-1, with D perhaps TRBD1 (5 bases). The V and J ends lost 3 bases and 1 base respectively, with 12 bases between them. The germline CDR1 and CDR2 sequences are ENHRY and SYGVKD. The CDR3 runs to 15 residues. In DNA, the CDR3 is TGTGCCATCAGTGACGGGAGGGGCGCGAACACTGAAGCTTTCTTT. Translated: CAISDGRGANTEAFF.

This clonotype has just a few counts. The chain recombines TRBV24-1 with TRBJ2-1; D unresolved. The CDR3 has 14 amino acids. Trimming cost V 0 bases and J 8 bases, with 10 bases left between them. Looked up from germline, CDR1 is KGHDR and CDR2 is SFDVKD. CDR3 coding DNA: TGTGCCACCAGTGATTTGTGGGGTCCCCATGAGCAGTTCTTC. Its translation is CATSDLWGPHEQFF.

Only a few counts were recorded for this clonotype. The chain is built from TRBV7-9 and TRBJ1-5; possibly TRBD1 for D (5 bases). With 8 bases removed from V and 2 bases from J, the gap between germline ends came to 19 bases. The CDR3 sequence is 16 residues long. Germline CDR1 reads SEHNR; CDR2 reads FQNEAQ (reference sequence). The CDR3 DNA sequence: TGTGCCAGCCCTTTTCGCGGGGAGGGACGCAATCAGCCCCAGCATTTT. Translation gives CASPFRGEGRNQPQHF.

The chain has TRBV10-3 and TRBJ1-2; no clear D gene. Germline V gives CDR1 ENHRY, CDR2 SYGVKD. This CDR3 is built from 13 residues. Trimming removed 4 bases at V and 0 bases at J, with 6 bases between. Here the CDR3 DNA reads TGTGCCATCAGTGGGCAGGCTAACTATGGCTACACCTTC. Protein sequence: CAISGQANYGYTF.

The V gene is TRBV27, the J gene TRBJ1-1, with a weak D call TRBD1 (6 bases). Trimming shortened V by 5 bases and J by 6 bases, and 13 bases separated the two germline ends. The CDR3 length is 13 residues. The V gene's germline CDR1 is MNHEY and CDR2 SMNVEV (reference sequence). CDR3 in amino acids: CASSELTGPEAFF. CDR3 nucleotides: TGTGCCAGCAGTGAGTTGACAGGACCTGAAGCTTTCTTT.

The V gene is TRBV20-1, the J gene TRBJ2-7, with 7 bases that match TRBD1. CDR3 length: 12 residues. CDR1 is DFQATT, CDR2 SNEGSKA, per germline (reference sequence). The trim removed 6 bases at V and 3 bases at J, leaving 5 bases unmatched. The CDR3 region has the DNA TGCAGTGCGACAGGGTCCAGCTACGAGCAGTACTTC. Amino acid sequence: CSATGSSYEQYF.

The chain uses TRBV7-3 and TRBJ2-2; D may be TRBD2 (5 bases). Per germline, CDR1 SGHTA and CDR2 FQGTGA. V lost 0 bases and J lost 4, with 12 bases in between. This CDR3 has 16 residues. Here the CDR3 reads CASSLTRRVGTGELFF. The CDR3 bases are TGTGCCAGCAGCTTAACCAGGCGGGTTGGCACCGGGGAGCTGTTTTTT.

This clonotype appeared a few times. The rearrangement joins TRBV7-8 to TRBJ1-5, with D perhaps matching TRBD1 (6 bases). The CDR3 is 17 amino acids. With 1 base removed from V and 2 bases from J, the gap between germline ends came to 15 bases. CDR1 is SGHVS, CDR2 FQNEAQ, per germline. As DNA, the CDR3 is TGTGCCAGCAGCTTAGGAAGGTACAGGGATGGCAATCAGCCCCAGCATTTT. Protein product: CASSLGRYRDGNQPQHF.

V usage is TRBV7-2 and J usage is TRBJ2-1; TRBD2 aligns across 9 bases. The V segment lost 6 bases and the J segment 3 bases; nucleotides outside the gene matches: 9. CDR1 and CDR2 (germline): SGHTA, FQGNSA. This CDR3 is built from 16 residues. The CDR3 reads CASSSRPSGNYNEQFF. The CDR3 DNA follows: TGTGCCAGCAGTTCCCGGCCTAGCGGGAACTACAATGAGCAGTTCTTC.

The chain couples TRBV4-1 to TRBJ2-6; TRBD1 matches at 8 bases. The CDR3 totals 17 residues. The V segment lost 5 bases and the J segment 5 bases; nucleotides outside the gene matches: 11. CDR1 is MGHRA and CDR2 is YSYEKL in the germline V gene. The CDR3 reads CASSAGQGVSWANVLTF. CDR3 nucleotide sequence: TGCGCCAGCAGCGCAGGACAGGGCGTGTCTTGGGCCAACGTCCTGACTTTC.

This clonotype appeared a few times. The chain employs TRBV19 and TRBJ1-1; no clear D. The CDR3 spans 13 residues. Germline CDR1 LNHDA, CDR2 SQIVND (reference sequence). V gave up 4 bases and J gave up 0 bases, with 6 bases separating them. The CDR3 DNA is TGTGCCAGTAGTACCCAGATGAACACTGAAGCTTTCTTT. Translated, it gives CASSTQMNTEAFF.

This clonotype was observed a few times. V usage is TRBV7-9 and J usage is TRBJ2-2; the D is unclear. CDR1 is SEHNR and CDR2 is FQNEAQ in the germline V gene (reference sequence). The CDR3 is 13 residues long. Between the trimmed V and J ends, which lost 2 bases and 5 bases, there was a span of 6 bases. The CDR3 protein is CASSLLVTGELFF. The CDR3 bases are TGTGCCAGCAGCTTACTAGTTACCGGGGAGCTGTTTTTT.

This clonotype came up a few times. The chain recombines TRBV24-1 with TRBJ2-3, with 12 bases identical to TRBD2. Germline assignment: CDR1 KGHDR and CDR2 SFDVKD. This CDR3 spans 17 amino acids. The ends lost 4 bases at V and 7 bases at J; junction bases unmatched: 11. DNA for the CDR3: TGTGCCACCAGTGAGCCCGGACTAGCGGGGCGGGATTATACGCAGTATTTT. Translating gives CATSEPGLAGRDYTQYF.

This chain connects TRBV7-2 to TRBJ1-2; maybe TRBD1 (6 bases). The CDR3 runs to 16 residues. The germline V gene has CDR1 SGHTA and CDR2 FQGNSA. Trimming cost V 3 bases and J 6 bases, with 20 bases left between them. DNA for the CDR3: TGTGCCAGCAGCTTCTCAGTACAGGGTGCGAGGGATGGCTACACCTTC. Its protein is CASSFSVQGARDGYTF.

The chain uses TRBV7-9 and TRBJ2-1; 10 bases agree with TRBD2. The CDR3 runs to 15 residues. Germline values: CDR1 SEHNR, CDR2 FQNEAQ (reference sequence). V lost 5 bases, J lost 7 bases, and 8 bases stayed unmatched. CDR3 sequence reads: CASSEELAGHNEQFF. In DNA form, the CDR3 reads TGTGCCAGCAGCGAAGAACTAGCGGGACATAATGAGCAGTTCTTC.